Below, 21 T cell receptor beta chains from the same sample are listed, as sequenced in a study of cytomegalovirus exposure and HLA in healthy donors. The PCR employed 60 Vbeta primers together with 13 Jbeta primers. Clones were read by immunoSEQ multiplex PCR, and TCRdb kept only the in-frame ones, dropping some. The data contain about 110,000 clones, 71% of them singletons. Sequenced: PBMCs. Every receptor here comes from a female donor in good health and CMV-seronegative.

This chain links TRBV7-9 with TRBJ2-4; D is ambiguous. Trimming left V 3 bases short and J 0 bases short, with 9 bases between. Per the germline V gene, CDR1 is SEHNR and CDR2 is FQNEAQ (reference sequence). This CDR3 is built from 15 residues. The CDR3 sequence is CASSFAALAKNIQYF. The CDR3 nucleotides read TGTGCCAGCAGCTTCGCCGCGTTAGCCAAAAACATTCAGTACTTC. The whole variable domain, remainder taken from reference TRBV7-9 and TRBJ2-4, is DTGVSQNPRHKITKRGQNVTFRCDPISEHNRLYWYRQTLGQGPEFLTYFQNEAQLEKSRLLSDRFSAERPKGSFSTLEIQRTEQGDSAMYLCASSFAALAKNIQYFGAGTRLSVL.

J is TRBJ2-7 and V is TRBV28; D is uncertain. The CDR3 extends over 16 amino acids. The V and J ends lost 2 bases and 7 bases respectively, with 21 bases between them. Germline V gene data show CDR1 as MDHEN and CDR2 as SYDVKM. Here the CDR3 DNA reads TGTGCCAGCAGTTTACTAAAACCGCCGTCCACTCGGGAGCAGTACTTC. This encodes CASSLLKPPSTREQYF.

This clone was seen once. V is TRBV9 and J is TRBJ2-7; D is perhaps TRBD2 (6 bases). V lost 0 bases and J lost 4, with 14 bases in between. In germline, CDR1 is SGDLS, CDR2 YYNGEE. The length of the CDR3 is 15 residues. CDR3 residues: CASSVGRGIPYEQYF. The CDR3 bases are TGTGCCAGCAGCGTAGGACGGGGGATCCCTTACGAGCAGTACTTC. Supplemented by reference TRBV9 and TRBJ2-7, the full variable domain reads DSGVTQTPKHLITATGQRVTLRCSPRSGDLSVYWYQQSLDQGLQFLIQYYNGEERAKGNILERFSAQQFPDLHSELNLSSLELGDSALYFCASSVGRGIPYEQYFGPGTRLTVT.

This clone was picked up one time. V and J are TRBV29-1 and TRBJ2-1; D may be TRBD1 (5 bases). There are 13 residues in the CDR3. V was cut by 1 base and J by 9 bases, with 13 bases left in between. Germline V lookup: CDR1 SQVTM, CDR2 ANQGSEA. The CDR3 here is CSVEVTGVSEQFF. DNA for the CDR3: TGCAGCGTTGAAGTAACAGGAGTGAGTGAGCAGTTCTTC.

This rearrangement joins TRBV19 to TRBJ1-1; D perhaps matches TRBD1 (6 bases). Germline values: CDR1 LNHDA, CDR2 SQIVND (reference sequence). The CDR3 loop spans 14 amino acids. V lost 1 base, J lost 5 bases, and 11 bases lay in between. CDR3: CASSIVGAPTEAFF. CDR3 DNA sequence: TGTGCCAGTAGTATAGTGGGGGCGCCTACTGAAGCTTTCTTT.

This sequence joins TRBV5-8 and TRBJ2-3; D is possibly TRBD2 (6 bases). The length of the CDR3 is 13 residues. CDR1 SGHTS and CDR2 YDEGEE come from the germline V gene. Trimming left V 4 bases short and J 4 bases short, with 10 bases between. The CDR3 coding sequence is TGTGCCAGCAGCCTCAGACTAGCAGATACGCAGTATTTT. Translating it yields CASSLRLADTQYF.

The V call is TRBV7-6, the J call TRBJ1-1; no reliable D call. V was clipped by 1 base and J by 1 base, with 7 bases between them. Looked up from germline, CDR1 is SGHVS and CDR2 is FNYEAQ. The CDR3 sequence is 14 residues long. The CDR3 here is CASSLGTENTEAFF. Here the CDR3 DNA reads TGTGCCAGCAGCTTAGGAACAGAGAACACTGAAGCTTTCTTT.

This sequence joins TRBV6-5 and TRBJ1-1; D possibly corresponds to TRBD1 (5 bases). Germline V gene sequence: CDR1 MNHEY, CDR2 SVGAGI. With 6 bases removed from V and 1 base from J, the gap between germline ends came to 9 bases. This CDR3 has 13 amino acids. CDR3 sequence reads: CASRNGQNTEAFF. The CDR3 nucleotides read TGTGCCAGCAGAAACGGACAGAACACTGAAGCTTTCTTT.

This clone was seen more than once but under ten times. The chain recombines TRBV19 with TRBJ1-1; 7 nucleotides agree with TRBD1. The CDR3 runs 14 residues. Germline CDR1 reads LNHDA; CDR2 reads SQIVND (reference sequence). V lost 0 bases to trimming and J lost 5 bases; unmatched junction nucleotides: 3. The CDR3: CASSIDYRGTEAFF. DNA for the CDR3: TGTGCCAGTAGTATAGACTACAGGGGAACTGAAGCTTTCTTT.

This clone was detected only a few times. This chain uses TRBV2 with TRBJ2-7; maybe TRBD1 (6 bases). Trimming shortened V by 10 bases and J by 6 bases, and 10 bases separated the two germline ends. Germline V lookup: CDR1 SNHLY, CDR2 FYNNEI. This CDR3 is 10 amino acids long. The CDR3 DNA reads TGTGCCACTGGGACACGCGAGCAGTACTTC. Translation: CATGTREQYF.

This chain connects TRBV28 to TRBJ2-2; possible D gene TRBD1, 7 bases. This CDR3 region has 15 residues. V was trimmed by 5 bases and J by 5 bases, leaving 15 bases between them. From germline, CDR1 is MDHEN and CDR2 SYDVKM. CDR3 bases: TGTGCCAGCAGTATAGAATCAGGGGGGACCGGGGAGCTGTTTTTT. Amino acids: CASSIESGGTGELFF.

This clone was recorded a few times. V and J are TRBV28 and TRBJ1-2; 8 positions agree with TRBD1. The CDR3 covers 15 residues. Trimming cost V 5 bases and J 11 bases; bases outside gene matches: 16. The germline CDR1 and CDR2 sequences are MDHEN and SYDVKM. CDR3 protein: CASSRRTGPWGRYTF. The DNA for the CDR3 is TGTGCCAGCAGTCGCCGGACAGGGCCTTGGGGGCGGTACACCTTC.

This chain uses TRBV10-1 with TRBJ1-5; 7 nucleotides line up with TRBD1. Germline CDR1 WNHNN, CDR2 SYGVQD (reference sequence). V trimming: 4 bases; J trimming: 5 bases; junction bases outside the gene matches: 2. This CDR3 contains 13 residues. DNA of the CDR3: TGCGCCAGCAGTGGACAGGGTGATCAGCCCCAGCATTTT. This gives the protein CASSGQGDQPQHF.

The chain links TRBV2 to TRBJ2-5; no definite D call. Gene TRBJ2-7 matches the end of the DNA better, so the J call may be wrong. CDR1 is SNHLY, CDR2 FYNNEI, per germline. This CDR3 is built from 15 residues. The chain's CDR3 is CASTRAVLSSYEQYF. For the CDR3, the DNA is TGTGCCAGCACTCGAGCCGTGCTGAGCTCCTACGAGCAGTACTTC.

Notes on this clone: Germline and junction disagree at one end, which may indicate a read error. V gene TRBV7-9 combines with J gene TRBJ2-7, with 12 positions matching TRBD2. The CDR3 is 15 amino acids. From germline, CDR1 is SEHNR and CDR2 FQNEAQ (reference sequence). The CDR3 coding sequence is TGTCCCAGCAGCCGGAGGACTAGCGGGACTTACGAGCAGTACTTC. Translated, it gives CPSSRRTSGTYEQYF.

The chain carries TRBV27 and TRBJ1-1; the match to TRBD1 covers 8 bases. Germline CDR1 MNHEY, CDR2 SMNVEV (reference sequence). V lost 0 bases to trimming and J lost 1 base; unmatched junction nucleotides: 1. The CDR3 consists of 15 residues. The CDR3 DNA sequence: TGTGCCAGCAGTTTATCGACAGGGGCGAACACTGAAGCTTTCTTT. Translating it yields CASSLSTGANTEAFF.

The chain recombines TRBV27 with TRBJ2-7, with a tentative D call TRBD2 (5 bases). The germline V and J ends were trimmed by 4 bases and 4 bases, with 5 bases remaining between them. Germline CDR1 and CDR2: MNHEY and SMNVEV (reference sequence). This CDR3 region has 11 residues. The CDR3 DNA is TGTGCCAGCAGTTCGGGATACGAGCAGTACTTC. Translating gives CASSSGYEQYF.

The J gene is TRBJ2-7, the V gene TRBV6-5, with TRBD2 identical over 9 bases. CDR1 and CDR2 from the germline V gene are MNHEY and SVGAGI. The CDR3 is 13 amino acids. The CDR3 nucleotides read TGTGTGGTCGAGGCGGGAGGGTACTACGAGCAGTACTTC. Amino acid sequence: CVVEAGGYYEQYF.

The CDR3 DNA reads as TGCGCCAGCAGCTTACAGGGGGATAGCTACGAGCAGTACTTC. This codes for CASSLQGDSYEQYF. This chain connects TRBV5-1 to TRBJ2-7; 8 nucleotides match TRBD1. In germline, CDR1 is SGHRS, CDR2 YFSETQ. The CDR3 loop spans 14 amino acids. J gave up 3 bases and V 2 bases, and 4 bases lay outside the gene matches.

The chain has TRBV6-4 and TRBJ2-1; 10 bases are a match to TRBD2. This CDR3 contains 15 residues. Germline V gene sequence: CDR1 MRHNA, CDR2 SNTAGT. With 5 bases clipped from V and 4 bases from J, the junction kept 5 bases outside the gene matches. The DNA of the CDR3 is TGTGCCAGCAGTCCCATAGCGGGAGGTTACAATGAGCAGTTCTTC. As protein: CASSPIAGGYNEQFF.

This clone was recorded many times. V usage is TRBV15 and J usage is TRBJ2-7; TRBD2 agrees at 10 bases. Losses at the gene ends were 8 bases for V and 0 bases for J; bases not matched to a gene: 7. The CDR3 sequence is 15 residues long. Germline CDR1 is LNHNV and CDR2 is YYDKDF (reference sequence). This CDR3 reads CATGSGREPSYEQYF. The CDR3 coding sequence is TGTGCCACCGGGAGCGGGAGGGAACCCTCCTACGAGCAGTACTTC. The whole variable domain, remainder taken from reference TRBV15 and TRBJ2-7, is DAMVIQNPRYQVTQFGKPVTLSCSQTLNHNVMYWYQQKSSQAPKLLFHYYDKDFNNEADTPDNFQSRRPNTSFCFLDIRSPGLGDTAMYLCATGSGREPSYEQYFGPGTRLTVT.